This T cell receptor (beta chain) derives from a study of T cell responses to AZD1222 COVID-19 vaccine. Overall study results and limits: Unmutated variant regions reportedly attract nearly half of all spike-specific TCRs.

Concerning this clone: Its matching antigen is unknown.

This CDR3 has 18 residues. The germline CDR1 and CDR2 sequences are SGHTA and FQGNSA. Trimming removed 4 bases from V and 4 bases from J, with 26 bases in between. The data were produced by immunoSEQ multiplex PCR, yet TCRdb's version contains in-frame clones alone and is incomplete. The table has roughly 150,000 clones, approximately 90% seen once. This specimen was peripheral blood, taken on day 0 of AZD1222 vaccination. The chain combines TRBV7-2 with TRBJ2-7, with D possibly matching TRBD2 (5 bases). The sequence was collected from an adult in good health. CDR3 region: CASSSLILEGFVRYEQYF. The CDR3 DNA is TGTGCCAGCAGCTCACTAATACTCGAGGGCTTTGTAAGGTACGAGCAGTACTTC.